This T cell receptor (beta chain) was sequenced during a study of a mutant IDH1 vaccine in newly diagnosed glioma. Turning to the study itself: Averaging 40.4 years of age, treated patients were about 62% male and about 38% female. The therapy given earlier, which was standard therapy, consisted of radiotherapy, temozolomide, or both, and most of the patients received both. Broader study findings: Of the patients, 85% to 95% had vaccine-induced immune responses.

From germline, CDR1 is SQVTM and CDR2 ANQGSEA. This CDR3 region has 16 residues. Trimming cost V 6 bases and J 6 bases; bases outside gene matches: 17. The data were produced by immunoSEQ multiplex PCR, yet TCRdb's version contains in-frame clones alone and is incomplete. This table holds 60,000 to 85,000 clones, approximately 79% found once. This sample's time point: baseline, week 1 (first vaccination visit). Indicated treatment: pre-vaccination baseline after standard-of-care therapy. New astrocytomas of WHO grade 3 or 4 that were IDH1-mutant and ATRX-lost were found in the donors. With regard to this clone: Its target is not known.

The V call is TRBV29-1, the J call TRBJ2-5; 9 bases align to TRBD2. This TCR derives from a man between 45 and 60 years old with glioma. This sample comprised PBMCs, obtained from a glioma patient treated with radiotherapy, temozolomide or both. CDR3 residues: CSVLGVAGVPGKTQYF. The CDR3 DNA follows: TGCAGCGTCCTTGGGGTAGCGGGGGTCCCAGGAAAGACCCAGTACTTC.